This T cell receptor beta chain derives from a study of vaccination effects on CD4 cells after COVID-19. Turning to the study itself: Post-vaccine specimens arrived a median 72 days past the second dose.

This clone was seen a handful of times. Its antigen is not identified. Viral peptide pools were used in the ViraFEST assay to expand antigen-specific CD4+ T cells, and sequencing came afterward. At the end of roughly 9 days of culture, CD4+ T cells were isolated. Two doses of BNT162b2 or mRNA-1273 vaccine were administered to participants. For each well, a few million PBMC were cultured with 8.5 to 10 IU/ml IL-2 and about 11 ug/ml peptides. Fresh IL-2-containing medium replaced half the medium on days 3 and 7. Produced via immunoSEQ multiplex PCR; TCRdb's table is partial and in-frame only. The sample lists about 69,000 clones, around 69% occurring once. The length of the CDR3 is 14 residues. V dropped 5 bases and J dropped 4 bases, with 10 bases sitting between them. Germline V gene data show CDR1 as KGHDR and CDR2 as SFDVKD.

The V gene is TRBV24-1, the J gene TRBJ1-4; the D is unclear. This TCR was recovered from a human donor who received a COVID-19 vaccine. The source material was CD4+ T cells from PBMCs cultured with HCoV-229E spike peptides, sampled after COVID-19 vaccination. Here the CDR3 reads CATSGWLNNEKLFF. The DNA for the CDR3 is TGTGCCACCAGTGGTTGGCTGAATAATGAAAAACTGTTTTTT.